The clone carrying this T cell receptor (beta chain) has just one count. Its antigen is as yet unknown. The same CDR3 is also encoded by other DNA sequences in this sample. Each donor was a Caucasian adult residing in Nashville, Tennessee. This specimen comes from a study of shared clonotypes between healthy human individuals. The wider study: Each donor had three CD4 naive, three CD4 memory, two CD8 naive and one CD8 memory plate. Overall study findings and caveats: Sampling covered blood only; tissue repertoires likely differ. Sequencing depth was predicted to influence how clonotypes are shared among donors.

Germline V gene lookup returns CDR1 SGHRS and CDR2 YFSETQ. V lost 0 bases and J lost 5, with 11 bases in between. This CDR3 is 14 amino acids long. The method was immunoSEQ multiplex PCR; TCRdb's version includes in-frame clones alone and lacks a portion of them. This repertoire shows 2.3 million or so clones, approximately 93% found once; its top ten account for about 0.39%. The sample was naive CD4+ T cells from PBMCs. Noted subset: CD45RA+ positively selected. This TCR was recovered from a man younger than 35 in good health. Some clones in this sample may be carry-over from other donors' samples. The chain has TRBV5-1 and TRBJ1-1; D is uncertain. Written as DNA, the CDR3 is TGCGCCAGCAGCTTGGGTAGGGCCGGTACTGAAGCTTTCTTT. This translates into CASSLGRAGTEAFF.